The T cell receptor (beta chain) described here comes from a study of cytomegalovirus exposure and HLA in healthy donors. About the study: As an earlier analysis found, roughly 170 million T cells yielded 90 million to 140 million unique TCR beta sequences.

V lost 3 bases to trimming and J lost 5 bases, with 11 bases between them. This CDR3 is 13 amino acids long. CDR1 is SGHRS and CDR2 is YFSETQ in the germline V gene. The PCR contained 60 Vbeta and 13 Jbeta primers. Produced via immunoSEQ multiplex PCR; TCRdb's table is partial and in-frame only. The sample includes roughly 180,000 clones, 70% to 85% of them seen just once. The source material was PBMCs. V is TRBV5-1 and J is TRBJ1-1; D not resolved. This TCR was recovered from a girl aged 2 to 10 in good health and CMV-seropositive. This CDR3 reads CASSSLQRTEAFF. CDR3 sequence (DNA): TGCGCCAGCAGCTCCCTCCAGCGGACTGAAGCTTTCTTT.